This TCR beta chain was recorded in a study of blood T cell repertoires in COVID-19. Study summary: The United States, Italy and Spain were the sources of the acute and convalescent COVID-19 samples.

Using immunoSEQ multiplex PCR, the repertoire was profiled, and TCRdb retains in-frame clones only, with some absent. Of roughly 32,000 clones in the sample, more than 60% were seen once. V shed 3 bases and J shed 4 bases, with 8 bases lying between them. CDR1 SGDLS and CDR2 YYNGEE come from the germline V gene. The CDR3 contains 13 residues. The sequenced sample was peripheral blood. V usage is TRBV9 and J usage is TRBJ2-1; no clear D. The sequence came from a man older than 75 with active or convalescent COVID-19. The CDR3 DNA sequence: TGTGCCAGCAGCGGAGAGACTTACAATGAGCAGTTCTTC. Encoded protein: CASSGETYNEQFF.